A selection of T cell receptor beta chains follows, all from one sample in a study of molecular identifiers for immune sequencing clone quantification. TCRdb re-called the PCR reads with MiXCR, one entry per CDR3 protein. The table lists more than 550,000 distinct CDR3 sequences, 25% of them singletons. What was sequenced was naive CD8+ T cells from blood, with Jurkat cell RNA spiked in. The receptor set was obtained from a human donor in good health. Some libraries in this study had Jurkat cell RNA spiked in. Each CDR3 is given with its conserved first and last residue. Fields, in order: V gene, clone size, J gene, D gene, CDR3 DNA, CDR3 protein. D genes are given only for firm matches. Clone size is shown for a subset of rows, as once, few, many or a class of expanded clone.

TRBV28	many	TRBJ2-7	-	TGTGCCAGCAGTTTCCAGGGAGGACCGGCTTACTACGAGCAGTACTTC	CASSFQGGPAYYEQYF
TRBV3-1	-	TRBJ1-1	-	TGTGCCAGCAGCCAGGCCGGACGGGAGAACACTGAAGCTTTCTTT	CASSQAGRENTEAFF
TRBV5-3	-	TRBJ1-1	-	TGTGCCAGCAGCTCCTCCCCGGGCCCCGTTGAAGCTTTCTTT	CASSSSPGPVEAFF
TRBV12-3/TRBV12-4	many	TRBJ1-4	-	TGTGCCAGCAGACGGGGGGATGAAAAACTGTTTTTT	CASRRGDEKLFF
TRBV14	many	TRBJ1-1	-	TGTGCCAGCAGCCACCCAATGAACACTGAAGCTTTCTTT	CASSHPMNTEAFF
TRBV28	-	TRBJ1-6	-	TGTGCCAGCAGTTTGGACTATAATTCACCCCTCCACTTT	CASSLDYNSPLHF
TRBV27	-	TRBJ2-7	TRBD1	TGTGCCAGCAGTTTCATGGGACAGGGGGCCTACGAGCAGTACTTC	CASSFMGQGAYEQYF
TRBV30	many	TRBJ2-4	-	TGTGCCTGGAGTGTCCAGGGCCAAACCATTCAGTACTTC	CAWSVQGQTIQYF
TRBV20-1	many	TRBJ2-7	TRBD2	TGCAGTGCTAGGGCGGGAGGGCGTGAGCAGTACTTC	CSARAGGREQYF
TRBV20-1	-	TRBJ2-3	TRBD2	TGCAGTGCTAGAGGCTCCGGGACTAGCGGGGAGGACACAGATACGCAGTATTTT	CSARGSGTSGEDTDTQYF
TRBV11-2	few	TRBJ2-7	TRBD2	TGTGCCAGCAGTGTTAGCGGGGGGCCATACTACGAGCAGTACTTC	CASSVSGGPYYEQYF
TRBV19	few	TRBJ1-5	-	TGTGCCAGTAGTCCAGCCGAGGTTAGCAATCAGCCCCAGCATTTT	CASSPAEVSNQPQHF
TRBV29-1	many	TRBJ2-3	-	TGCAGCTCCTCGGGAGTTGCTGATACGCAGTATTTT	CSSSGVADTQYF
TRBV28	few	TRBJ2-2	-	TGTGCCAGCAGTTTTCTGGCGGTCCCCGGCGGGGAGCTGTTTTTT	CASSFLAVPGGELFF
TRBV20-1	-	TRBJ2-1	TRBD2	TGCAGTGCCCGGTGGGCGGGAGAGGCCCCGCGCAATGAGCAGTTCTTC	CSARWAGEAPRNEQFF
TRBV30	-	TRBJ2-7	-	TGTGCCTGGAGTTACCTTCCCGAGCACGAGCAGTACTTC	CAWSYLPEHEQYF
TRBV5-1	many	TRBJ1-1	-	TGCGCCAGCAGCTTGGAGCAGGGGCCCCACGCTGAAGCTTTCTTT	CASSLEQGPHAEAFF
TRBV6-2/TRBV6-3	-	TRBJ2-7	-	TGTGCCAGCAGTCCGACAAGGGCCTACGAGCAGTACTTC	CASSPTRAYEQYF
TRBV11-2	many	TRBJ2-3	-	TGTGCCAGCAGCGATCCCAAGTGGGGTGGCCTCACAGATACGCAGTATTTT	CASSDPKWGGLTDTQYF
TRBV14	many	TRBJ1-2	-	TGTGCCAGCAGCCAGACACGAACCTATGGCTACACCTTC	CASSQTRTYGYTF
TRBV28	many	TRBJ2-7	-	TGTGCCAGCAGTTTCGGTCCTCGCTCCTACGAGCAGTACTTC	CASSFGPRSYEQYF
TRBV6-5	-	TRBJ1-1	-	TGTGCCAGCAGTTATGGATGGGGTTCCACTGAAGCTTTCTTT	CASSYGWGSTEAFF
TRBV29-1	few	TRBJ2-7	TRBD2	TGCAGCGGTGGGGAGGGCACCTACGAGCAGTACTTC	CSGGEGTYEQYF
TRBV12-3/TRBV12-4	few	TRBJ1-1	TRBD1	TGTGCCAGCACGTCATCGGGGCGAGGGGGCGCCTCGGACACTGAAGCTTTCTTT	CASTSSGRGGASDTEAFF
TRBV30	-	TRBJ1-4	-	TGTGCCTGGTGGTCTCTGGAGGTGACTAATGAAAAACTGTTTTTT	CAWWSLEVTNEKLFF
TRBV6-5	many	TRBJ2-1	-	TGTGCCAGCTCTTGGGGCGGGGCAGCAAATGAGCAGTTCTTC	CASSWGGAANEQFF
TRBV11-2	-	TRBJ2-1	TRBD2	TGTGCCAGCAGCCCAACTAGCGGGGGGTTCGGTTCTAATGAGCAGTTCTTC	CASSPTSGGFGSNEQFF
TRBV2	-	TRBJ1-1	-	TGTGCCAGCAGTGGTACCCTCGTGATTAGCCCGAACACTGAAGCTTTCTTT	CASSGTLVISPNTEAFF
TRBV7-9	many	TRBJ2-4	TRBD1	TGTGCCAGCAGCCCAACCTCGGACAGGGAAAACATTCAGTACTTC	CASSPTSDRENIQYF
TRBV30	few	TRBJ2-3	TRBD1	TGTGCCCTGGGGGGATTGGGACAGGGCACAGATACGCAGTATTTT	CALGGLGQGTDTQYF
TRBV24-1	few	TRBJ1-5	-	TGTGCCACCGCGACGGGGGCGGGGCAGCCCCAGCATTTT	CATATGAGQPQHF
TRBV7-9	few	TRBJ2-2	-	TGTGCCAGCAGCTTAGTGGGGGGCTCGAACACCGGGGAGCTGTTTTTT	CASSLVGGSNTGELFF
TRBV28	-	TRBJ1-1	-	TGTGCCAGCAGACTTGGCCTGGTAGAGGACACTGAAGCTTTCTTT	CASRLGLVEDTEAFF
TRBV4-3	many	TRBJ2-3	-	TGCGCCAGCAGCCAAGGTCCAGGACTAAGAGAAAGTGCAGATACGCAGTATTTT	CASSQGPGLRESADTQYF
TRBV12-5	many	TRBJ2-7	-	TGTGCTAGTGGTCCGGGACATAACCCTCGGGAGCAGTACTTC	CASGPGHNPREQYF
TRBV11-3	-	TRBJ2-1	TRBD2	TGTGCCAGCAGCTTCCGACTAGCGGGAGTCAATGAGCAGTTCTTC	CASSFRLAGVNEQFF
TRBV7-8	-	TRBJ2-7	-	TGTGCCAGCAGCCCCAGGGCCATGGGGGGAGGTAACGAGCAGTACTTC	CASSPRAMGGGNEQYF
TRBV6-1	-	TRBJ2-1	TRBD2	TGTGCCAGCAGTGAAGCTCCCCAGCGGGAGTCGGAATACAATGAGCAGTTCTTC	CASSEAPQRESEYNEQFF
TRBV27	-	TRBJ2-7	-	TGTGCCGGCAGTTTCGGGTCGGGCGAGCAGTACTTC	CAGSFGSGEQYF
TRBV4-3	-	TRBJ2-1	-	TGCGCCAGCAGCCAAGATCTATCAGGCTTTCGGTTCTTC	CASSQDLSGFRFF
TRBV7-9	-	TRBJ2-7	-	TGTGCCAGCAGCTTAGGTACTCTTATGGTCAGCACTACCTACGAGCAGTACTTC	CASSLGTLMVSTTYEQYF
TRBV21-1	-	TRBJ2-7	-	TGTGCCAGCAGCAAACCCGGGACCCTATTTTCCCGCGAGCAGTACTTC	CASSKPGTLFSREQYF
TRBV14	-	TRBJ2-2	-	TGTGCCAGCAGCCAAGAATCCAGATTCGGGGAGCTGTTTTTT	CASSQESRFGELFF
TRBV7-2	-	TRBJ2-3	TRBD2	TGTGCCAGCAGCTTAGCAACTAGCGGGGGGGCCTTAGATACGCAGTATTTT	CASSLATSGGALDTQYF
TRBV4-3	many	TRBJ2-7	-	TGCGCCAGCAGCCAAGATCGGCACGGATCCTACGAGCAGTACTTC	CASSQDRHGSYEQYF
TRBV7-2	many	TRBJ2-5	-	TGTGCCAGCAGCCCAATGTTAGGGACACCTGTGTTGGAGACCCAGTACTTC	CASSPMLGTPVLETQYF
TRBV4-1	few	TRBJ1-6	-	TGCGCCAGCAGCCAAGATCAGATACAGTATAATTTTAATTCACCCCTCCACTTT	CASSQDQIQYNFNSPLHF
TRBV2	-	TRBJ2-5	-	TGTGCCAGCAGTGAACCCCGGGGCTGGCAAGAGACCCAGTACTTC	CASSEPRGWQETQYF
TRBV2	-	TRBJ1-5	-	TGTGCCAGCAGTGGACACCGGGGCAGGGACCCTCTGAGCAATCAGCCCCAGCATTTT	CASSGHRGRDPLSNQPQHF
TRBV4-3	many	TRBJ1-3	-	TGCGCCAGCAGCCAAGATCGGAGCTCTGGAAACACCATATATTTT	CASSQDRSSGNTIYF